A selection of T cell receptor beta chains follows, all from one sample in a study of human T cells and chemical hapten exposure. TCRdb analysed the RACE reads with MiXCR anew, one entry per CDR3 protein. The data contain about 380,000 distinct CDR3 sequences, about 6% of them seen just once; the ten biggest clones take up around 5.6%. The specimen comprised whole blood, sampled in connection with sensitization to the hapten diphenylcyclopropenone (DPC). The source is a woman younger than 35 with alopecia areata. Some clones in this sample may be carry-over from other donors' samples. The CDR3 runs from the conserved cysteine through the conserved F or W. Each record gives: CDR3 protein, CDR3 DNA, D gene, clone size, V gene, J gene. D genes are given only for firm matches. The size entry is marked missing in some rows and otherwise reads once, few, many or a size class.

CDR3 protein: CSARRGPGNQPQHF
CDR3 DNA: TGCAGTGCTCGCCGGGGCCCGGGGAATCAGCCCCAGCATTTT
D gene: -
clone size: many
V gene: TRBV20-1
J gene: TRBJ1-5

CDR3 protein: CASSQEKSSGANVLTF
CDR3 DNA: TGCGCCAGCAGTCAGGAAAAGAGCTCTGGGGCCAACGTCCTGACTTTC
D gene: -
clone size: -
V gene: TRBV5-1
J gene: TRBJ2-6

CDR3 protein: CASSLGGTGPFSDGYTF
CDR3 DNA: TGTGCCAGCAGCTTGGGCGGGACAGGGCCCTTTTCGGATGGCTACACCTTC
D gene: TRBD1
clone size: many
V gene: TRBV5-4
J gene: TRBJ1-2

CDR3 protein: CASSPREAATNEKLFF
CDR3 DNA: TGTGCCAGCAGTCCCCGGGAGGCTGCAACTAATGAAAAACTGTTTTTT
D gene: -
clone size: -
V gene: TRBV6-5
J gene: TRBJ1-4

CDR3 protein: CASSHLNPWGDRENNEQFF
CDR3 DNA: TGTGCCAGCAGCCACCTAAACCCTTGGGGGGACAGGGAAAACAATGAGCAGTTCTTC
D gene: TRBD1
clone size: few
V gene: TRBV4-2
J gene: TRBJ2-1

CDR3 protein: CASSLSRGELYTEAFF
CDR3 DNA: TGTGCCAGCAGTTTATCCCGCGGGGAGTTGTACACTGAAGCTTTCTTT
D gene: -
clone size: many
V gene: TRBV28
J gene: TRBJ1-1

CDR3 protein: CASSTRTGELFF
CDR3 DNA: TGTGCCAGCAGTACTCGAACCGGGGAGCTGTTTTTT
D gene: -
clone size: once
V gene: TRBV6-1
J gene: TRBJ2-2

CDR3 protein: CAISESPGQGSEQYF
CDR3 DNA: TGTGCCATCAGTGAGTCCCCCGGACAGGGCTCCGAGCAGTACTTC
D gene: TRBD1
clone size: few
V gene: TRBV10-3
J gene: TRBJ2-7

CDR3 protein: CSGVENNEKLFF
CDR3 DNA: TGCAGCGGCGTGGAGAATAATGAAAAACTGTTTTTT
D gene: -
clone size: many
V gene: TRBV29-1
J gene: TRBJ1-4

CDR3 protein: CASSFEGRAYGYTF
CDR3 DNA: TGTGCCAGCAGCTTCGAAGGTAGAGCCTATGGCTACACCTTC
D gene: -
clone size: -
V gene: TRBV7-2
J gene: TRBJ1-2

CDR3 protein: CASSSNVRRQPQHF
CDR3 DNA: TGTGCCAGCAGCTCTAACGTGAGGCGTCAGCCCCAGCATTTT
D gene: -
clone size: many
V gene: TRBV7-9
J gene: TRBJ1-5